A selection of T cell receptor beta chains follows, all from one sample in a study of T cell responses to AZD1222 COVID-19 vaccine. TCRdb's table, derived via immunoSEQ multiplex PCR, lists solely in-frame clones and lacks some. This table has 95,000 to 100,000 clones, approximately 93% appearing once. The sample here was peripheral blood, taken 28 days after the second AZD1222 dose. These receptors all stem from an adult who received the AZD1222 COVID-19 vaccine. Each CDR3 is given with its conserved first and last residue. D genes are given only for firm matches. Expanded clones get a size class; other rows say once, few or many, or leave the size out.

clone_size: medium-sized; j_call: TRBJ1-1; v_call: TRBV7-6; d_call: TRBD1; cdr3_aa: CASSFTTGEDTEAFF; cdr3_nt: TGTGCCAGCAGCTTCACGACAGGGGAGGACACTGAAGCTTTCTTT
clone_size: .; j_call: TRBJ2-7; v_call: TRBV28; d_call: TRBD1; cdr3_aa: CASSLPGQVEEQYF; cdr3_nt: TGTGCCAGCAGTTTACCCGGACAGGTGGAAGAGCAGTACTTC
clone_size: .; j_call: TRBJ2-7; v_call: TRBV28; d_call: TRBD1; cdr3_aa: CARRDRVLEQYF; cdr3_nt: TGTGCCAGACGCGACAGGGTCCTCGAGCAGTACTTC
clone_size: .; j_call: TRBJ2-5; v_call: TRBV20-1; d_call: .; cdr3_aa: CSARIGETQYF; cdr3_nt: TGCAGTGCTAGGATAGGGGAGACCCAGTACTTC
clone_size: .; j_call: TRBJ1-2; v_call: TRBV28; d_call: TRBD1; cdr3_aa: CASSTNPDRVYGYTF; cdr3_nt: TGTGCCAGCAGCACGAACCCGGACAGGGTCTATGGCTACACCTTC
clone_size: .; j_call: TRBJ2-3; v_call: TRBV5-1; d_call: .; cdr3_aa: CASTPSGTRTDTQYF; cdr3_nt: TGCGCCAGCACCCCGAGCGGAACCCGCACAGATACGCAGTATTTT
clone_size: .; j_call: TRBJ1-1; v_call: TRBV4-3; d_call: .; cdr3_aa: CASSQRSGPSEAFF; cdr3_nt: TGCGCCAGCAGCCAAAGGAGTGGGCCCTCTGAAGCTTTCTTT
clone_size: once; j_call: TRBJ2-3; v_call: TRBV2; d_call: .; cdr3_aa: CASSPIQSTDTQYF; cdr3_nt: TGTGCCAGCAGTCCCATCCAGAGCACAGATACGCAGTATTTT
clone_size: .; j_call: TRBJ1-2; v_call: TRBV5-6; d_call: .; cdr3_aa: CASSLAVDYGYTF; cdr3_nt: TGTGCCAGCAGCTTGGCCGTGGACTATGGCTACACCTTC
clone_size: .; j_call: TRBJ2-3; v_call: TRBV7-9; d_call: TRBD2; cdr3_aa: CASSPGTSSNTDTQYF; cdr3_nt: TGTGCCAGCAGCCCAGGGACTAGCAGCAACACAGATACGCAGTATTTT
clone_size: .; j_call: TRBJ1-2; v_call: TRBV9; d_call: TRBD1; cdr3_aa: CASTLGTGGNGYTF; cdr3_nt: TGTGCCAGCACCCTCGGGACAGGGGGTAATGGCTACACCTTC
clone_size: .; j_call: TRBJ2-1; v_call: TRBV9; d_call: .; cdr3_aa: CASSVAVAGNEQFF; cdr3_nt: TGTGCCAGCAGCGTAGCGGTTGCCGGCAATGAGCAGTTCTTC
clone_size: .; j_call: TRBJ2-3; v_call: TRBV28; d_call: .; cdr3_aa: CASSPWGVGTDTQYF; cdr3_nt: TGTGCCAGCAGTCCCTGGGGGGTTGGCACAGATACGCAGTATTTT
clone_size: .; j_call: TRBJ2-3; v_call: TRBV7-2; d_call: .; cdr3_aa: CASSQIQVTMSDTQYF; cdr3_nt: TGTGCCAGCAGCCAAATCCAGGTGACGATGTCAGATACGCAGTATTTT
clone_size: few; j_call: TRBJ1-4; v_call: TRBV5-4; d_call: TRBD1; cdr3_aa: CASSIGQGRNEKLFF; cdr3_nt: TGTGCCAGCAGCATAGGACAGGGCAGGAATGAAAAACTGTTTTTT
clone_size: .; j_call: TRBJ2-4; v_call: TRBV7-6; d_call: .; cdr3_aa: CASSLKYRAKNIQYF; cdr3_nt: TGTGCCAGCAGCTTAAAGTACAGGGCCAAAAACATTCAGTACTTC
clone_size: .; j_call: TRBJ1-4; v_call: TRBV7-9; d_call: TRBD1; cdr3_aa: CASSLPGQGGEKLFF; cdr3_nt: TGTGCCAGCAGCTTACCGGGACAGGGGGGCGAAAAACTGTTTTTT
clone_size: .; j_call: TRBJ2-1; v_call: TRBV15; d_call: TRBD2; cdr3_aa: CATSTELAGGYNEQFF; cdr3_nt: TGTGCCACCAGCACCGAACTAGCGGGAGGGTACAATGAGCAGTTCTTC
clone_size: once; j_call: TRBJ2-7; v_call: TRBV7-2; d_call: TRBD2; cdr3_aa: CASSTLAGLSYEQYF; cdr3_nt: TGTGCCAGCAGCACACTAGCGGGCCTCTCCTACGAGCAGTACTTC
clone_size: .; j_call: TRBJ2-2; v_call: TRBV5-1; d_call: .; cdr3_aa: CASSLGLYTGELFF; cdr3_nt: TGCGCCAGCAGCTTGGGACTATACACCGGGGAGCTGTTTTTT
clone_size: .; j_call: TRBJ2-7; v_call: TRBV14; d_call: TRBD1; cdr3_aa: CASSQIGTGAYEQYF; cdr3_nt: TGTGCCAGCAGCCAGATCGGGACAGGGGCCTACGAGCAGTACTTC
clone_size: .; j_call: TRBJ2-5; v_call: TRBV7-8; d_call: .; cdr3_aa: CASSRRGTEETQYF; cdr3_nt: TGTGCCAGCAGCCGGCGCGGGACAGAAGAGACCCAGTACTTC
clone_size: .; j_call: TRBJ2-3; v_call: TRBV3-1/TRBV3-2; d_call: TRBD1; cdr3_aa: CASSLLGQGHTDTQYF; cdr3_nt: TGTGCCAGCAGCCTACTTGGACAGGGGCACACAGATACGCAGTATTTT
clone_size: .; j_call: TRBJ2-1; v_call: TRBV5-1; d_call: TRBD2; cdr3_aa: CASSSGLAQFF; cdr3_nt: TGCGCCAGCAGCTCGGGACTAGCGCAGTTCTTC
clone_size: .; j_call: TRBJ1-2; v_call: TRBV7-9; d_call: TRBD1; cdr3_aa: CASSPGTVMGGYTF; cdr3_nt: TGTGCCAGCAGCCCTGGGACAGTGATGGGAGGCTACACCTTC
clone_size: .; j_call: TRBJ1-2; v_call: TRBV24-1; d_call: TRBD1; cdr3_aa: CATSPGQLNYGYTF; cdr3_nt: TGTGCCACCAGCCCGGGACAGCTGAACTATGGCTACACCTTC
clone_size: .; j_call: TRBJ2-7; v_call: TRBV5-1; d_call: .; cdr3_aa: CASSSSRESKPYEQYF; cdr3_nt: TGCGCCAGCAGTTCCTCCCGGGAGTCCAAGCCCTACGAGCAGTACTTC
clone_size: .; j_call: TRBJ1-1; v_call: TRBV12-3/TRBV12-4; d_call: .; cdr3_aa: CASSPLGGGEAFF; cdr3_nt: TGTGCCAGCAGCCCTCTGGGGGGAGGGGAAGCTTTCTTT
clone_size: .; j_call: TRBJ2-1; v_call: TRBV6-4; d_call: TRBD2; cdr3_aa: CASSELAGEPYNEQFF; cdr3_nt: TGTGCCAGCAGTGAACTAGCGGGAGAGCCTTACAATGAGCAGTTCTTC
clone_size: .; j_call: TRBJ1-3; v_call: TRBV18; d_call: .; cdr3_aa: CASVESGGNTIYF; cdr3_nt: TGTGCCAGCGTGGAATCAGGGGGAAACACCATATATTTT
clone_size: .; j_call: TRBJ1-3; v_call: TRBV20-1; d_call: .; cdr3_aa: CSASGVDGNTIYF; cdr3_nt: TGCAGTGCTAGTGGGGTAGATGGAAACACCATATATTTT
clone_size: .; j_call: TRBJ1-3; v_call: TRBV28; d_call: TRBD1; cdr3_aa: CATSTGLGNTIYF; cdr3_nt: TGTGCCACCTCGACAGGGTTAGGAAACACCATATATTTT
clone_size: .; j_call: TRBJ2-7; v_call: TRBV5-1; d_call: .; cdr3_aa: CASSLDDGFSYEQYF; cdr3_nt: TGCGCCAGCAGCTTGGACGACGGGTTCTCCTACGAGCAGTACTTC
clone_size: .; j_call: TRBJ2-3; v_call: TRBV18; d_call: .; cdr3_aa: CASSPASTDTQYF; cdr3_nt: TGTGCCAGCTCACCAGCTAGCACAGATACGCAGTATTTT
clone_size: .; j_call: TRBJ2-7; v_call: TRBV6-2/TRBV6-3; d_call: TRBD2; cdr3_aa: CASSSRLAASYEQYF; cdr3_nt: TGTGCCAGCAGTTCCCGACTAGCGGCCTCCTACGAGCAGTACTTC
clone_size: .; j_call: TRBJ2-7; v_call: TRBV14; d_call: TRBD1; cdr3_aa: CASSQAGGNNEQYF; cdr3_nt: TGTGCCAGCAGCCAAGCAGGGGGCAACAACGAGCAGTACTTC
clone_size: .; j_call: TRBJ2-1; v_call: TRBV6-6; d_call: TRBD2; cdr3_aa: CASSPRRESKNEQFF; cdr3_nt: TGTGCCAGCAGTCCCCGGCGGGAGTCTAAAAATGAGCAGTTCTTC
clone_size: .; j_call: TRBJ1-5; v_call: TRBV20-1; d_call: TRBD1; cdr3_aa: CSASRGTGNNQPQHF; cdr3_nt: TGCAGTGCTAGTCGTGGGACAGGGAATAATCAGCCCCAGCATTTT
clone_size: .; j_call: TRBJ2-7; v_call: TRBV6-5; d_call: TRBD2; cdr3_aa: CASSSPGVAGDEQYF; cdr3_nt: TGTGCCAGCAGTTCCCCGGGGGTGGCGGGAGACGAGCAGTACTTC
clone_size: once; j_call: TRBJ2-7; v_call: TRBV7-2; d_call: .; cdr3_aa: CASSSRDLGTYEQYF; cdr3_nt: TGTGCCAGCAGCTCCCGGGACCTAGGGACCTACGAGCAGTACTTC
clone_size: .; j_call: TRBJ2-5; v_call: TRBV7-9; d_call: TRBD2; cdr3_aa: CASSLGASGETQYF; cdr3_nt: TGTGCCAGCAGCTTAGGCGCTAGCGGCGAGACCCAGTACTTC
clone_size: .; j_call: TRBJ1-2; v_call: TRBV27; d_call: TRBD1; cdr3_aa: CASRTGGSGGYTF; cdr3_nt: TGTGCCAGCAGGACAGGGGGCTCGGGTGGCTACACCTTC